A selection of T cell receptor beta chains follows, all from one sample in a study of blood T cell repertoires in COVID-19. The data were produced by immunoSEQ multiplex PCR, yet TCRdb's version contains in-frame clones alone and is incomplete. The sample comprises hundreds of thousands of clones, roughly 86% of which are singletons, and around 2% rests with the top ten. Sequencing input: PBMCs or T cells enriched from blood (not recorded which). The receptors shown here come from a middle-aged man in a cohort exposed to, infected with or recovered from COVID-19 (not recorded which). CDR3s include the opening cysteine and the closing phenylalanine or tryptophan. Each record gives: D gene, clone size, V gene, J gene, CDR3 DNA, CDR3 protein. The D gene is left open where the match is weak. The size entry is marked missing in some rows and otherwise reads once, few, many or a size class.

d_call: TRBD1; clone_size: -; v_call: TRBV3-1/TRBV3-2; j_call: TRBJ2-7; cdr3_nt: TGTGCCAGCAGCCAAGCCCCGGACAGGGCCTACGAGCAGTACTTC; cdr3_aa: CASSQAPDRAYEQYF
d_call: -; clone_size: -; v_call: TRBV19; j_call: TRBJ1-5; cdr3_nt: TGTGCCAGTAGTATAGGACGGGGGGGGACTCTCAATCAGCCCCAGCATTTT; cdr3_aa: CASSIGRGGTLNQPQHF
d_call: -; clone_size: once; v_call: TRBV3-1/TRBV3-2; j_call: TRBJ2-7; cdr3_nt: TGTGCCAGCAGCCGGGGGCTTTACGAGCAGTACTTC; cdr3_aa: CASSRGLYEQYF
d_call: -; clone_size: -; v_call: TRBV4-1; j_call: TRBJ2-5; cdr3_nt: TGCGCCAGCAGCCAAGGACAGCCACAAGAGACCCAGTACTTC; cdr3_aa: CASSQGQPQETQYF
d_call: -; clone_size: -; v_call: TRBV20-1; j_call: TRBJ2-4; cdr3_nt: TGCAGTGCTAGAACAGCAAACATTCAGTACTTC; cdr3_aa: CSARTANIQYF
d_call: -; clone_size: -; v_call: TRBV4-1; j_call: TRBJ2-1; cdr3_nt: TGCGCCAGCAGCCTCCCAGGACAGTTCAATGAGCAGTTCTTC; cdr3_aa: CASSLPGQFNEQFF
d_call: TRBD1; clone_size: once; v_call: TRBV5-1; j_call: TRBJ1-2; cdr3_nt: TGCGCCAGCAGCCTGGGACAGACTTTCGACGGCTACACCTTC; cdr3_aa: CASSLGQTFDGYTF
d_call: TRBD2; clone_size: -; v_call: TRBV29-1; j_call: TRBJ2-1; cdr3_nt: TGCAGCGCCTTAACCGGGACTAAGATTGAGCAGTTCTTC; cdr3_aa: CSALTGTKIEQFF
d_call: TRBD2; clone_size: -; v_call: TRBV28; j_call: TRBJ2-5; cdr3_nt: TGTGCCAGCAGGCCTGAGAGGCTAGCGGGAGGGCAGGAGACCCAGTACTTC; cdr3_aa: CASRPERLAGGQETQYF
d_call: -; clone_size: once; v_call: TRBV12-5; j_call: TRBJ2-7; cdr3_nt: TGTGCTAGTGGTTTGGCACCCGAGAGGCAGGGTTCCTACGAGCAGTACTTC; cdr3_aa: CASGLAPERQGSYEQYF
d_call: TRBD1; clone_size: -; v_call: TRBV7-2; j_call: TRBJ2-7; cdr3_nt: TGTGCCAGCAGTCCCTCACCGGGGACAGGGCGCTACGAGCAGTACTTC; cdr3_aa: CASSPSPGTGRYEQYF
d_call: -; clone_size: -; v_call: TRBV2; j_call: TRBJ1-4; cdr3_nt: TGTGCCAGCAGTGAAGGTTTTGAGGGTTTAGGTGAAAAACTGTTTTTT; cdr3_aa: CASSEGFEGLGEKLFF
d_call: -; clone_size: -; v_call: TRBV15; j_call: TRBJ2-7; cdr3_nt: TGTGCCACCAGCGGCACAGCCCGGCCCCTCGAGCAGTACTTC; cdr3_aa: CATSGTARPLEQYF
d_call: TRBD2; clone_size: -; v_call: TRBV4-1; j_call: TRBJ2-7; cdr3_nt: TGCGCCAGCAGCCAATCCTATAGCGGGAGCTCCCACGAGCAGTACTTC; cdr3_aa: CASSQSYSGSSHEQYF
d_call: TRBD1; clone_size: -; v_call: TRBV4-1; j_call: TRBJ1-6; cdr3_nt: TGCGCCAGCAGTCGGGGACAGGGGGGTGGACCCCTCCACTTT; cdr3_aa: CASSRGQGGGPLHF
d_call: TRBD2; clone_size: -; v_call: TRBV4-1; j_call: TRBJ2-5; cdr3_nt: TGCGCCAGCAGCCAAGAGACGAGACTAGCAAATAAAGAGACCCAGTACTTC; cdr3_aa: CASSQETRLANKETQYF
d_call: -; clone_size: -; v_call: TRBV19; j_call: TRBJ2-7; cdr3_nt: TGTGCCAGTAGTATAGGCGGCTACGAGCAGTACTTC; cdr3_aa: CASSIGGYEQYF
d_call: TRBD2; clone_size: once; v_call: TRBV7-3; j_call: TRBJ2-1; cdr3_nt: TGTGCCAGCAGCCGCTCCGGGACTAGCTTCCATGAGCAGTTCTTC; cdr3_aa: CASSRSGTSFHEQFF
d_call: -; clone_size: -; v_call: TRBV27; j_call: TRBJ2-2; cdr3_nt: TGTGCCAGCAGTCCCTGGGAAGGGGCACGTTCCGGGGAGCTGTTTTTT; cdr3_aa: CASSPWEGARSGELFF
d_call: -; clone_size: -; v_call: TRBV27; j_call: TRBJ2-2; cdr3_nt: TGTGCCAGCAGTTTGTACAGGGTCAACACCGGGGAGCTGTTTTTT; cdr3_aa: CASSLYRVNTGELFF
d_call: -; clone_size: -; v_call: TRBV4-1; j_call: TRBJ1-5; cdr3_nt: TGCGCCAGCAGCCAAGTGTTCCGGGGAAGCAATCAGCCCCAGCATTTT; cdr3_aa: CASSQVFRGSNQPQHF
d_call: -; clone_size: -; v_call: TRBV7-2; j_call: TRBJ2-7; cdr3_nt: TGTGCCAGCACCCGACAGGTACTGGACGAGCAGTACTTC; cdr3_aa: CASTRQVLDEQYF
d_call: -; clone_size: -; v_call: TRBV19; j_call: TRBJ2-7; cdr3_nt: TGTGCCAGTAGTATAACCCTAGCAGAAGCCTACGAGCAGTACTTC; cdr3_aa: CASSITLAEAYEQYF
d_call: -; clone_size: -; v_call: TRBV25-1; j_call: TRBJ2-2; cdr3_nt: TGTGCCAGCAGTGAAACACAGGCCTGGGGCACCGGGGAGCTGTTTTTT; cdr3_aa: CASSETQAWGTGELFF
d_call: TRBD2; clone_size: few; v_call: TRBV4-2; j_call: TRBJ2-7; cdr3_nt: TGTGCCAGCAGCCAAGGACTAGCGGGAGCCGAGCAGTACTTC; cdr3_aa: CASSQGLAGAEQYF